These 28 T cell receptor beta chains originate from one sample sequenced in a study of blood T cell repertoires in COVID-19 (dated by TCRdb to about 2020). Library creation used the immunoSEQ multiplex PCR assay. TCRdb mirrors the immuneACCESS table, restricted to in-frame sequences. Some clones are absent from its copies; in checked studies, under half trace to an unresolved V gene, and the reason for the others is unknown. For this sample the table gives about 190,000 clones, of which around 80% were detected only once. The ten largest clonotypes hold under 3.5% of the sample. The sample was peripheral blood. The source is a woman aged 80 or older with active or convalescent COVID-19.

The V and J genes are TRBV19 and TRBJ1-5; the D is unclear. Trimming took 7 bases from V and 0 from J, leaving 4 bases between them. CDR3 length: 12 amino acids. CDR1 and CDR2 (germline): LNHDA, SQIVND (reference sequence). Written as DNA, the CDR3 is TGTGCCAGTATGCGTAGCAATCAGCCCCAGCATTTT. Amino acids: CASMRSNQPQHF.

J is TRBJ2-3 and V is TRBV28; D is possibly TRBD1 (6 bases). The CDR3 consists of 14 residues. CDR1 is MDHEN and CDR2 is SYDVKM in the germline V gene. V lost 3 bases to trimming and J lost 3 bases, with 10 bases between them. CDR3 nucleotides: TGTGCCAGCAGTTTGCAGGGGAAGACAGATACGCAGTATTTT. It codes for CASSLQGKTDTQYF.

This chain connects TRBV27 to TRBJ2-1, with D maybe TRBD2 (5 bases). Germline V gene sequence: CDR1 MNHEY, CDR2 SMNVEV (reference sequence). The germline V and J ends were trimmed by 5 bases and 9 bases, with 17 bases remaining between them. This CDR3 is built from 14 residues. The CDR3, as DNA: TGTGCCAGCAGTAGAGGCACCGGGGAAACTGAGCAGTTCTTC. The encoded protein is CASSRGTGETEQFF.

This chain uses TRBV5-5 with TRBJ1-6; TRBD1 aligns across 8 bases. The CDR3 has 14 amino acids. The germline V gene encodes CDR1 SGHKS and CDR2 YYEKEE (reference sequence). The V segment lost 4 bases and the J segment 8 bases; nucleotides outside the gene matches: 5. The CDR3 bases are TGTGCCAGCAGCCGGGACAGGATTTATTCACCCCTCCACTTT. Translating gives CASSRDRIYSPLHF.

In its sample, this clone was seen many times. This chain's CDR3 is CASSQDFQYNEKLFF. The CDR3 nucleotides read TGTGCCAGCAGCCAAGATTTCCAGTATAATGAAAAACTGTTTTTT. The chain has TRBV4-2 and TRBJ1-4; D call uncertain. V was clipped by 0 bases and J by 4 bases, with 9 bases between them. From germline, CDR1 is LGHNA and CDR2 YNFKEQ. The CDR3 loop spans 15 amino acids.

The rearrangement joins TRBV3-1 (or the pseudogene TRBV3-2) to TRBJ2-6; D call uncertain. The CDR3 runs 14 residues. The germline V and J ends were trimmed by 5 bases and 6 bases, with 11 bases remaining between them. Germline-derived CDR1 and CDR2 are LGHDT and YNNKEL (reference sequence). CDR3 loop: CASSWASTANVLTF. Here the CDR3 DNA reads TGTGCCAGCAGCTGGGCCTCCACGGCCAACGTCCTGACTTTC.

The chain is built from TRBV3-1 (or the pseudogene TRBV3-2) and TRBJ1-5; 8 bases are a match to TRBD1. The CDR3 length is 14 residues. The V gene's germline CDR1 is LGHDT and CDR2 YNNKEL (reference sequence). V lost 3 bases and J lost 3; bases outside the gene matches: 1. The CDR3 nucleotides read TGTGCCAGCAGCCAGGACAGGGTCAATCAGCCCCAGCATTTT. Amino acids: CASSQDRVNQPQHF.

The J gene is TRBJ2-7, the V gene TRBV7-9, with a possible D match to TRBD2 (5 bases). Trimming stripped 5 bases from V and 3 bases from J, with 17 bases between. Germline CDR1 reads SEHNR; CDR2 reads FQNEAQ (reference sequence). This CDR3 has 15 amino acids. The CDR3 reads CASSPTLWGDYEQYF. CDR3 sequence (DNA): TGTGCCAGCAGCCCAACCCTATGGGGAGACTACGAGCAGTACTTC.

This chain links TRBV28 with TRBJ1-6, with TRBD1 as a possible D gene (5 bases). In germline, CDR1 is MDHEN, CDR2 SYDVKM. There are 13 residues in the CDR3. V shed 2 bases and J shed 10 bases, with 9 bases lying between them. The CDR3 nucleotides are TGTGCCAGCAGTTTACAGGGTGGGTCACCCCTCCACTTT. Residues: CASSLQGGSPLHF. Complete variable domain (other parts from reference TRBV28 and TRBJ1-6): DVKVTQSSRYLVKRTGEKVFLECVQDMDHENMFWYRQDPGLGLRLIYFSYDVKMKEKGDIPEGYSVSREKKERFSLILESASTNQTSMYLCASSLQGGSPLHFGNGTRLTVT.

This clone was observed a handful of times. The V and J genes are TRBV18 and TRBJ1-5; 7 bases line up with TRBD1. The CDR3 runs 16 residues. CDR1 and CDR2 (germline): KGHSH, LQKENI. Trimming took 3 bases from V and 11 from J; bases not matched to a gene: 16. The CDR3 spells CASSPAGQADFSAQHF. Here the CDR3 DNA reads TGTGCCAGCTCACCCGCTGGACAGGCAGATTTCTCAGCCCAGCATTTT. The variable domain in full, completed from reference TRBV18 and TRBJ1-5, reads NAGVMQNPRHLVRRRGQEARLRCSPMKGHSHVYWYRQLPEEGLKFMVYLQKENIIDESGMPKERFSAEFPKEGPSILRIQQVVRGDSAAYFCASSPAGQADFSAQHFGDGTRLSIL.

The chain couples TRBV24-1 to TRBJ2-3; 7 nucleotides line up with TRBD2. The CDR3 totals 18 residues. Trimming took 3 bases from V and 0 from J; bases not matched to a gene: 11. Germline V gives CDR1 KGHDR, CDR2 SFDVKD. This CDR3 reads CATSDPKLGGVSTDTQYF. The CDR3 DNA sequence: TGTGCCACCAGTGATCCTAAATTGGGGGGGGTCAGCACAGATACGCAGTATTTT.

The chain is built from TRBV6-5 and TRBJ2-7, with a possible D match to TRBD1 (5 bases). V lost 6 bases, J lost 2 bases, and 11 bases lay in between. The germline V gene encodes CDR1 MNHEY and CDR2 SVGAGI. This CDR3 is built from 13 residues. The DNA of the CDR3 is TGTGCCAGCAGCTCGGACAAGACCTACGAGCAGTACTTC. As protein: CASSSDKTYEQYF.

This chain uses TRBV7-9 with TRBJ1-4; 8 nucleotides match TRBD1. The V and J ends lost 5 bases and 8 bases, in that order; junction bases with no gene match: 10. Germline CDR1 SEHNR, CDR2 FQNEAQ (reference sequence). The CDR3 totals 15 residues. The CDR3 protein is CASSPGQVVVEKLFF. The CDR3 DNA sequence: TGTGCCAGCAGCCCGGGACAGGTAGTAGTAGAAAAACTGTTTTTT.

This sequence joins TRBV27 and TRBJ2-6; D perhaps matches TRBD1 (6 bases). Deletions cut 3 bases from V and 0 bases from J, with 12 bases between. This CDR3 is 17 amino acids long. Germline V lookup: CDR1 MNHEY, CDR2 SMNVEV (reference sequence). CDR3 in amino acids: CASSLTGSTSGANVLTF. The CDR3, as DNA: TGTGCCAGCAGTTTGACAGGAAGTACCTCTGGGGCCAACGTCCTGACTTTC.

The sample holds a few counts of this clone. The gene calls are TRBV6-2 or TRBV6-3 and TRBJ2-7; D is unclear. The CDR3 covers 15 residues. Trimming left V 0 bases short and J 3 bases short, with 12 bases between. CDR1 and CDR2 from the germline V gene are MNHEY and SVGEGT. The CDR3 DNA reads TGTGCCAGCAGTTACTCTCGGGTTGCCATCTACGAGCAGTACTTC. Protein sequence: CASSYSRVAIYEQYF.

The V and J genes are TRBV6-5 and TRBJ1-2, with D possibly being TRBD1 (5 bases). Looked up from germline, CDR1 is MNHEY and CDR2 is SVGAGI. There are 12 residues in the CDR3. The V gene lost 6 bases and the J gene lost 7 bases, with 12 bases spanning the gap. As DNA, the CDR3 is TGTGCCAGCAGCCCAGGGAAGTCTGGCTACACCTTC. It codes for CASSPGKSGYTF.

V gene TRBV11-2 combines with J gene TRBJ1-2; D is unclear. V shed 0 bases and J shed 2 bases, with 10 bases lying between them. The CDR3 runs 15 residues. Germline values: CDR1 SGHAT, CDR2 FQNNGV. CDR3 DNA: TGTGCCAGCAGCTTAGATGGTTTCGGGAACTATGGCTACACCTTC. Protein product: CASSLDGFGNYGYTF.

Comments on this clone: The same CDR3 is also encoded by other DNA sequences in this sample. The chain is built from TRBV28 and TRBJ1-1; no clear D. V lost 1 base to trimming and J lost 5 bases, with 5 bases between them. Per germline, CDR1 MDHEN and CDR2 SYDVKM. The CDR3 covers 12 residues. The CDR3: CASSLSGTEAFF. The CDR3 bases are TGTGCCAGCAGTTTATCCGGGACTGAAGCTTTCTTT.

The sample holds one count of this clone. V gene TRBV14 combines with J gene TRBJ2-7, with D perhaps matching TRBD2 (5 bases). V shed 4 bases and J shed 0 bases, with 16 bases lying between them. The germline V gene encodes CDR1 SGHDN and CDR2 FVKESK. This CDR3 has 16 residues. CDR3 protein: CASSRPGLTGSYEQYF. For the CDR3, the DNA is TGTGCCAGCAGCCGACCTGGACTTACCGGCTCCTACGAGCAGTACTTC.

This clone was observed once. V and J are TRBV19 and TRBJ2-5; the match to TRBD2 covers 7 bases. V lost 5 bases and J lost 2; bases outside the gene matches: 8. The CDR3 extends over 15 amino acids. The germline CDR1 and CDR2 sequences are LNHDA and SQIVND (reference sequence). CDR3 DNA: TGTGCCAGTAGTTCCGGGCAGCGGGGACAAGAGACCCAGTACTTC. Its protein product is CASSSGQRGQETQYF. The full variable domain, with the rest looked up from reference TRBV19 and TRBJ2-5, is DGGITQSPKYLFRKEGQNVTLSCEQNLNHDAMYWYRQDPGQGLRLIYYSQIVNDFQKGDIAEGYSVSREKKESFPLTVTSAQKNPTAFYLCASSSGQRGQETQYFGPGTRLLVL.

The genes are TRBV4-3 and TRBJ2-7; possibly TRBD2 for D (6 bases). Trimming left V 0 bases short and J 3 bases short, with 12 bases between. Per the germline V gene, CDR1 is LGHNA and CDR2 is YSLEER. The CDR3 extends over 15 amino acids. Here the CDR3 reads CASSQDSGVSYEQYF. The CDR3 DNA follows: TGCGCCAGCAGCCAAGATTCGGGGGTCAGCTACGAGCAGTACTTC.

This clone was counted once. This chain links TRBV7-8 with TRBJ1-5, with 8 bases identical to TRBD1. This CDR3 spans 14 amino acids. From germline, CDR1 is SGHVS and CDR2 FQNEAQ. Germline trimming cut 5 bases from V and 3 bases from J; bases unmatched to any gene: 3. The CDR3 nucleotides are TGTGCCAGCAGCGCGGGACAGGACAATCAGCCCCAGCATTTT. Protein product: CASSAGQDNQPQHF.

This clone occurred many times. The V and J genes are TRBV28 and TRBJ1-5; 9 nucleotides line up with TRBD1. Germline trimming cut 4 bases from V and 5 bases from J; bases unmatched to any gene: 3. CDR1 MDHEN and CDR2 SYDVKM come from the germline V gene. CDR3 length: 14 residues. CDR3 sequence (DNA): TGTGCCAGCAGTTCGGACAGGGGTTATCAGCCCCAGCATTTT. Its translation: CASSSDRGYQPQHF.

Here the CDR3 reads CASSYGSGDTDTQYF. CDR3 nucleotide sequence: TGTGCCAGCAGTTACGGTAGCGGGGACACAGATACGCAGTATTTT. The chain carries TRBV6-2 or TRBV6-3 and TRBJ2-3; 8 bases agree with TRBD2. The V gene end was trimmed by 2 bases and the J gene end by 2 bases; junction bases not matched to a gene: 3. Germline loops: CDR1 MNHEY, CDR2 SVGEGT. The CDR3 runs 15 residues.

The sample holds a few counts of this clone. This rearrangement joins TRBV15 to TRBJ1-6; possible D gene TRBD1, 5 bases. The CDR3 totals 13 residues. Germline V gives CDR1 LNHNV, CDR2 YYDKDF (reference sequence). V dropped 4 bases and J dropped 10 bases, with 11 bases sitting between them. CDR3 in amino acids: CATSTGVGSPLHF. CDR3 sequence (DNA): TGTGCCACCAGCACGGGGGTGGGATCACCCCTCCACTTT.

V usage is TRBV6-1 and J usage is TRBJ1-2, with no clear D. The CDR3 contains 13 residues. The germline gives CDR1 MNHNS, CDR2 SASEGT. Trimming cost V 3 bases and J 8 bases, with 13 bases left between them. The CDR3 DNA is TGTGCCAGCAGTGATACATCCCGGAGAGGCTACACCTTC. Protein: CASSDTSRRGYTF.

The CDR3 region has the DNA TGTGCTAGTGGTCCCCGGGGACAGGCCCTGGAGGGCTACACCTTC. It codes for CASGPRGQALEGYTF. The V and J genes are TRBV12-5 and TRBJ1-2; 8 nucleotides align to TRBD1. V was pared by 5 bases and J by 8 bases, with 13 bases of the junction left unmatched. CDR3 size: 15 residues. CDR1 and CDR2 (germline): LGHNT, FRNRAP.

This clone occurred a few times. J is TRBJ1-1 and V is TRBV19; D unclear. Trimming removed 3 bases from V and 4 bases from J, with 9 bases in between. Germline CDR1 LNHDA, CDR2 SQIVND (reference sequence). CDR3 length equals 13 residues. The CDR3 sequence is CASSMGSSTEAFF. CDR3 bases: TGTGCCAGTAGTATGGGCAGCTCCACTGAAGCTTTCTTT.